This T cell receptor (beta chain) emerged from a study of T cells in Graves' hyperthyroidism and ophthalmopathy. Amplification targeted TCR beta CDR3 regions from RNA transcripts. The HTBI set primed first-round TCR CDR3 RT-PCR. TCRdb re-called the multiplex PCR reads with MiXCR, one entry per CDR3 protein. The data show about 500,000 distinct CDR3 sequences, with approximately 49% seen just once and about two fifths held by the top ten. Concerning this clonotype itself: Its antigen is as yet unknown.

V was cut by 7 bases and J by 5 bases, with 15 bases left in between. The CDR3 consists of 13 residues. Germline assignment: CDR1 SEHNR and CDR2 FQNEAQ (reference sequence). Whole-study findings and limits: In the blood, most expanded thyroid clonotypes above 0.001 appeared as well. Onset of ophthalmopathy came a median approximately 6.9 months after the model predicted it.

Used for diagnoses were clinical symptoms, serum thyroxine and TRAb, thyroid ultrasound and orbital computed tomography. The chain is built from TRBV7-9 and TRBJ2-7, with TRBD1 as a possible D gene (6 bases). Sequenced: peripheral blood or thyroid tissue (not recorded which). This TCR was recovered from an adult woman with Graves' disease, either hyperthyroidism or ophthalmopathy (not recorded which). The CDR3 spells CASIPGVMDEQYF. CDR3 DNA sequence: TGTGCCAGCATTCCAGGGGTTATGGACGAGCAGTACTTC. Looking up the rest from reference TRBV7-9 and TRBJ2-7 gives the full variable domain: DTGVSQNPRHKITKRGQNVTFRCDPISEHNRLYWYRQTLGQGPEFLTYFQNEAQLEKSRLLSDRFSAERPKGSFSTLEIQRTEQGDSAMYLCASIPGVMDEQYFGPGTRLTVT.